This T cell receptor (beta chain) originates from a study of blood T cell repertoires in COVID-19. Looking at the study overall: Samples of COVID-19 (acute and convalescent) were obtained from the United States, Italy and Spain. Sources were T cells, B-cell-depleted T cells, or PBMCs; the material itself was cDNA or gDNA.

Germline V gene lookup returns CDR1 KGHSH and CDR2 LQKENI. The length of the CDR3 is 18 residues. Trimming pared 6 bases from V and 0 bases from J, leaving 23 bases between. Per the original methods: By means of reference gene primer amplification, nucleated cell counts were estimated. Sequencing used immunoSEQ multiplex PCR; TCRdb keeps in-frame clones, though not all of them. V, J and clone size were drawn from that table, and D and trimming were deduced from the DNA. The sample has nearly 25,000 clones; roughly 72% are singletons. Input material: peripheral blood. The chain employs TRBV18 and TRBJ1-1, with D possibly matching TRBD1 (5 bases). The TCR originated in a woman of 80 years or more with acute or convalescent COVID-19. The CDR3 coding sequence is TGTGCCAGCTCCCCAAGGGTGCTTAGGGGAGGGATGAACACTGAAGCTTTCTTT. Translation gives CASSPRVLRGGMNTEAFF.